Listed below are T cell receptor beta chains from one sample, sequenced in a study of T cell responses to AZD1222 COVID-19 vaccine. The table came from immunoSEQ multiplex PCR; TCRdb's copy has only in-frame clones and leaves some out. This sample carries about 85,000 clones, 86% of them seen once, and the ten largest clones take about 7%. Sequenced here: peripheral blood, sampled on day 0 of AZD1222 vaccination. The receptor source for this set is an adult in good health. Both conserved end residues are part of each CDR3. A D gene is named only where the DNA matches it firmly. Some rows have no size entry. The others give once, few or many, or a class for an expanded clone.

D gene: .
CDR3 length: 13
V gene: TRBV7-3
clone size: .
J gene: TRBJ2-7
CDR3 protein: CASSLNLGYEQYF
CDR3 DNA: TGTGCCAGCAGCTTAAACCTGGGATACGAGCAGTACTTC

D gene: .
CDR3 length: 15
V gene: TRBV6-6
clone size: .
J gene: TRBJ2-5
CDR3 protein: CASTLSGARQETQYF
CDR3 DNA: TGTGCCAGCACTCTCTCGGGGGCCCGACAAGAGACCCAGTACTTC

D gene: TRBD1
CDR3 length: 15
V gene: TRBV28
clone size: .
J gene: TRBJ2-5
CDR3 protein: CASSSGQRQGETQYF
CDR3 DNA: TGTGCCAGCAGCTCGGGACAACGACAGGGAGAGACCCAGTACTTC

D gene: .
CDR3 length: 15
V gene: TRBV19
clone size: .
J gene: TRBJ1-5
CDR3 protein: CASSIVGGRYQPQHF
CDR3 DNA: TGTGCCAGTAGTATAGTTGGGGGCCGATACCAGCCCCAGCATTTT

D gene: .
CDR3 length: 15
V gene: TRBV14
clone size: .
J gene: TRBJ2-5
CDR3 protein: CASSQGGRAGETQYF
CDR3 DNA: TGTGCCAGCAGCCAAGGGGGCAGGGCTGGAGAGACCCAGTACTTC

D gene: .
CDR3 length: 15
V gene: TRBV5-1
clone size: .
J gene: TRBJ2-7
CDR3 protein: CASSLELGSVYEQYF
CDR3 DNA: TGCGCCAGCAGCTTGGAATTGGGTTCCGTGTACGAGCAGTACTTC

D gene: TRBD2
CDR3 length: 12
V gene: TRBV28
clone size: .
J gene: TRBJ2-5
CDR3 protein: CASSVAGETQYF
CDR3 DNA: TGTGCCAGCAGTGTAGCGGGAGAGACCCAGTACTTC

D gene: .
CDR3 length: 13
V gene: TRBV12-5
clone size: .
J gene: TRBJ1-2
CDR3 protein: CASGLDSSYGYTF
CDR3 DNA: TGTGCTAGTGGTTTAGACAGCAGCTATGGCTACACCTTC

D gene: .
CDR3 length: 9
V gene: TRBV28
clone size: .
J gene: TRBJ1-1
CDR3 protein: CASGTEAFF
CDR3 DNA: TGTGCCAGCGGCACTGAAGCTTTCTTT

D gene: .
CDR3 length: 17
V gene: TRBV27
clone size: .
J gene: TRBJ2-3
CDR3 protein: CASSLLLFSGSTDTQYF
CDR3 DNA: TGTGCCAGCAGCCTCCTCCTATTTAGCGGAAGCACAGATACGCAGTATTTT

D gene: .
CDR3 length: 13
V gene: TRBV29-1
clone size: .
J gene: TRBJ1-1
CDR3 protein: CSGRQRENTEAFF
CDR3 DNA: TGCAGCGGGAGACAGAGAGAAAACACTGAAGCTTTCTTT

D gene: .
CDR3 length: 15
V gene: TRBV28
clone size: .
J gene: TRBJ1-1
CDR3 protein: CASSLPGPRGTEAFF
CDR3 DNA: TGTGCCAGCAGTCTTCCTGGCCCCAGGGGTACTGAAGCTTTCTTT

D gene: TRBD1
CDR3 length: 16
V gene: TRBV7-9
clone size: .
J gene: TRBJ1-5
CDR3 protein: CASSSSGTGSNQPQHF
CDR3 DNA: TGTGCCAGCAGCTCCAGCGGGACAGGGAGCAATCAGCCCCAGCATTTT

D gene: .
CDR3 length: 15
V gene: TRBV4-1
clone size: .
J gene: TRBJ1-2
CDR3 protein: CASSQEQGPNYGYTF
CDR3 DNA: TGCGCCAGCAGCCAAGAGCAGGGGCCTAACTATGGCTACACCTTC

D gene: TRBD1
CDR3 length: 16
V gene: TRBV19
clone size: .
J gene: TRBJ1-5
CDR3 protein: CASSIVTGTGGQPQHF
CDR3 DNA: TGTGCCAGTAGTATAGTTACCGGGACAGGAGGCCAGCCCCAGCATTTT

D gene: TRBD1
CDR3 length: 13
V gene: TRBV2
clone size: .
J gene: TRBJ2-7
CDR3 protein: CASRTGVPYEQYF
CDR3 DNA: TGTGCCAGCCGGACAGGGGTTCCCTACGAGCAGTACTTC

D gene: TRBD1
CDR3 length: 17
V gene: TRBV7-8
clone size: .
J gene: TRBJ1-5
CDR3 protein: CASSGDRGIGSNQPQHF
CDR3 DNA: TGTGCCAGCAGTGGGGACAGGGGGATAGGAAGCAATCAGCCCCAGCATTTT

D gene: .
CDR3 length: 13
V gene: TRBV28
clone size: once
J gene: TRBJ1-6
CDR3 protein: CASSPGNNSPLHF
CDR3 DNA: TGTGCCAGCAGCCCCGGCAATAATTCACCCCTCCACTTT